This TCR beta chain was obtained from a study of early T cells in non-severe SARS-CoV-2 infection. Study-level background: Sequencing was performed on bulk RNA from unsorted whole blood, leaving chains unpaired. Study-wide findings and caveats: Using VDJdb, the matching emphasized anti-spike CD8 responses while missing private and CD4 specificities.

Each CDR3 protein gets one entry after TCRdb re-called the 5' RACE reads with MiXCR. The sample yields approximately 71,000 distinct CDR3 sequences, roughly 15% seen once. A remark on this clonotype: Its target is not known.

The CDR3 length is 14 residues. Trimming pared 4 bases from V and 5 bases from J, leaving 17 bases between. The germline CDR1 and CDR2 sequences are SQVTM and ANQGSEA. The sample taken for sequencing was whole blood. The origin of this receptor is an adult who was a healthcare worker with PCR-confirmed SARS-CoV-2 infection or an uninfected control (not recorded which). The gene calls are TRBV29-1 and TRBJ1-2; D call uncertain. The CDR3 DNA follows: TGCAGCGTTGTAGGTACGGTCCCGGCGTATGGCTACACCTTC. As protein: CSVVGTVPAYGYTF.